Presented here are 22 T cell receptor beta chains from one specimen sequenced in a study of T cell responses to AZD1222 COVID-19 vaccine. The table came from immunoSEQ multiplex PCR; TCRdb's copy has only in-frame clones and leaves some out. The sample has about 140,000 clones, 85% to 95% seen once. The specimen was peripheral blood, collected after recovery from COVID-19. These receptors were taken from an adult who had recovered from COVID-19.

V gene TRBV5-6 combines with J gene TRBJ2-5; 10 bases are a match to TRBD2. This CDR3 region has 14 residues. The V segment lost 6 bases and the J segment 4 bases; nucleotides outside the gene matches: 6. In germline, CDR1 is SGHDT, CDR2 YYEEEE. The CDR3 DNA is TGTGCCAGCATCTCTAGACTAGCGGGAGAGACCCAGTACTTC. Its protein product is CASISRLAGETQYF.

J is TRBJ1-1 and V is TRBV28; no clear D. This CDR3 is built from 11 residues. Trimming removed 10 bases at V and 1 base at J, with 7 bases between. Germline-derived CDR1 and CDR2 are MDHEN and SYDVKM. CDR3 coding DNA: TGTGCCACCCACAGGAACACTGAAGCTTTCTTT. Protein sequence: CATHRNTEAFF. The variable domain in full, with the rest retrieved from reference TRBV28 and TRBJ1-1, is DVKVTQSSRYLVKRTGEKVFLECVQDMDHENMFWYRQDPGLGLRLIYFSYDVKMKEKGDIPEGYSVSREKKERFSLILESASTNQTSMYLCATHRNTEAFFGQGTRLTVV.

The gene calls are TRBV28 and TRBJ1-2; D is possibly TRBD1 (6 bases). The CDR3 is 12 residues long. The germline gives CDR1 MDHEN, CDR2 SYDVKM. The germline V and J ends were trimmed by 8 bases and 8 bases, with 15 bases remaining between them. The DNA for the CDR3 is TGTGCCAGCCGACAGGACGTAATAGGCTACACCTTC. Translation: CASRQDVIGYTF.

The chain links TRBV7-9 to TRBJ2-1, with 13 bases that match TRBD2. The CDR3 has 18 amino acids. J gave up 8 bases and V 3 bases, and 13 bases lay outside the gene matches. The germline V gene has CDR1 SEHNR and CDR2 FQNEAQ (reference sequence). This chain's CDR3 is CASSFKLGLAGVIYEQFF. CDR3 nucleotide sequence: TGTGCCAGCAGCTTTAAATTAGGACTAGCGGGAGTTATATATGAGCAGTTCTTC.

V and J are TRBV24-1 and TRBJ2-3, with unresolved D. Trimming removed 7 bases at V and 0 bases at J, with 4 bases between. Germline V gene data show CDR1 as KGHDR and CDR2 as SFDVKD. There are 12 residues in the CDR3. CDR3 DNA: TGTGCCACCAGCCGAAGCACAGATACGCAGTATTTT. This gives the protein CATSRSTDTQYF.

V is TRBV4-2 and J is TRBJ2-7, with 10 bases identical to TRBD2. The CDR3 extends over 18 amino acids. V lost 4 bases and J lost 0; bases outside the gene matches: 12. Germline CDR1 is LGHNA and CDR2 is YNFKEQ. The CDR3, as DNA: TGTGCCAGCAGCCTAGTCGACGTCCCTAGCGGGAGCTCCTACGAGCAGTACTTC. Translated: CASSLVDVPSGSSYEQYF.

The chain carries TRBV18 and TRBJ1-5, with unresolved D. The germline V gene encodes CDR1 KGHSH and CDR2 LQKENI. V was shortened by 3 bases and J by 3 bases, with 3 bases between the two germline ends. The CDR3 runs 12 residues. The CDR3 reads CASSPVNQPQHF. CDR3 bases: TGTGCCAGCTCACCTGTCAATCAGCCCCAGCATTTT.

The chain recombines TRBV30 with TRBJ1-3; no firm D call. Germline V gene sequence: CDR1 GTSNPN, CDR2 SVGIG (reference sequence). V was pared by 0 bases and J by 0 bases, with 18 bases between. The CDR3 totals 18 residues. DNA of the CDR3: TGTGCCTGGAGTGTAATGGGTTTCGGAGGGAGCTCTGGAAACACCATATATTTT. Translated, it gives CAWSVMGFGGSSGNTIYF.

This clone was found once. This rearrangement joins TRBV19 to TRBJ1-2; 8 positions agree with TRBD1. The CDR3 is made up of 16 amino acids. In germline, CDR1 is LNHDA, CDR2 SQIVND (reference sequence). The ends lost 5 bases at V and 7 bases at J; junction bases unmatched: 15. CDR3 sequence (DNA): TGTGCCAGTAGTGTCACAACCGGGACAGGATGGATTGGCTACACCTTC. This encodes CASSVTTGTGWIGYTF.

This chain connects TRBV2 to TRBJ2-7, with TRBD2 matching over 9 bases. The CDR3 contains 15 residues. Per the germline V gene, CDR1 is SNHLY and CDR2 is FYNNEI. J was trimmed by 2 bases and V by 6 bases; bases with no gene match: 8. CDR3 in amino acids: CASRKGLAGPYEQYF. The CDR3 DNA reads as TGTGCCAGCAGAAAGGGCCTAGCGGGACCCTACGAGCAGTACTTC.

V usage is TRBV6-6 and J usage is TRBJ1-2; maybe TRBD1 (5 bases). Trimming shortened V by 7 bases and J by 7 bases, and 22 bases separated the two germline ends. The CDR3 covers 15 residues. From germline, CDR1 is MNHNY and CDR2 SVGAGI (reference sequence). The CDR3: CASTLRGTEVRGYTF. In DNA form, the CDR3 reads TGTGCCAGCACCTTACGAGGGACGGAGGTTCGTGGCTACACCTTC.

The gene calls are TRBV9 and TRBJ2-7; possible D gene TRBD1, 6 bases. V lost 3 bases and J 2 bases, leaving 15 bases between the germline ends. CDR1 SGDLS and CDR2 YYNGEE come from the germline V gene. The CDR3 sequence is 15 residues long. The CDR3 DNA is TGTGCCAGCAGCGCTGGACAGTGGCCAACCTACGAGCAGTACTTC. This encodes CASSAGQWPTYEQYF.

This clone was recorded only once. The V call is TRBV28, the J call TRBJ1-3, with D possibly being TRBD1 (5 bases). Trimming removed 4 bases at V and 0 bases at J, with 10 bases between. Germline values: CDR1 MDHEN, CDR2 SYDVKM. The CDR3 has 15 residues. CDR3 loop: CASSSEGTSGNTIYF. CDR3 in DNA: TGTGCCAGCAGTTCAGAGGGGACCTCTGGAAACACCATATATTTT.

This clone came up once. The rearrangement joins TRBV18 to TRBJ2-7; 15 bases line up with TRBD2. The germline V gene has CDR1 KGHSH and CDR2 LQKENI. The CDR3 extends over 17 amino acids. J gave up 2 bases and V 6 bases, and 8 bases lay outside the gene matches. CDR3 sequence reads: CASSPGLAGGPTYEQYF. The CDR3 DNA follows: TGTGCCAGCTCTCCGGGACTAGCGGGAGGACCGACCTACGAGCAGTACTTC.

J is TRBJ1-5 and V is TRBV6-2 or TRBV6-3, with a tentative D call TRBD1 (6 bases). V was shortened by 2 bases and J by 6 bases, with 11 bases between the two germline ends. In germline, CDR1 is MNHEY, CDR2 SVGEGT. This CDR3 has 14 residues. CDR3 amino acids: CASSYDRSAQPQHF. DNA of the CDR3: TGTGCCAGCAGTTACGACAGGTCGGCTCAGCCCCAGCATTTT.

The rearrangement links TRBV4-2 to TRBJ2-2; D unresolved. Germline values: CDR1 LGHNA, CDR2 YNFKEQ. The V end was cut by 0 bases, the J end by 6 bases, with 5 bases between. The CDR3 consists of 13 residues. CDR3 nucleotides: TGTGCCAGCAGCCAAGATGGGGCCGGGGAGCTGTTTTTT. Amino acids: CASSQDGAGELFF.

J is TRBJ1-1 and V is TRBV5-5; the match to TRBD1 covers 8 bases. Germline CDR1 SGHKS, CDR2 YYEKEE (reference sequence). V lost 2 bases, J lost 6 bases, and 6 bases stayed unmatched. The CDR3 has 14 amino acids. The CDR3 sequence is CASSLQGVGAEAFF. CDR3 in DNA: TGTGCCAGCAGCTTACAGGGGGTTGGGGCTGAAGCTTTCTTT.

The V gene is TRBV6-5, the J gene TRBJ2-2; possible D gene TRBD1, 6 bases. CDR1 is MNHEY and CDR2 is SVGAGI in the germline V gene. The CDR3 is made up of 15 amino acids. Trimming removed 0 bases from V and 6 bases from J, with 11 bases in between. The CDR3 sequence is CASSYSAGAAGELFF. The CDR3 nucleotides read TGTGCCAGCAGTTACTCGGCAGGGGCCGCCGGGGAGCTGTTTTTT.

This chain links TRBV28 with TRBJ1-6; a weak D match, TRBD1 (5 bases). Trimming took 9 bases from V and 6 from J, leaving 9 bases between them. The germline V gene encodes CDR1 MDHEN and CDR2 SYDVKM. This CDR3 contains 12 residues. This CDR3 is CARGESNSPLHF. The CDR3, as DNA: TGTGCCAGGGGGGAGTCTAATTCACCCCTCCACTTT.

CDR3 region: CASSLNIEKLFF. In nucleotides, the CDR3 is TGTGCCAGCAGCCTCAATATAGAAAAACTGTTTTTT. The rearrangement uses TRBV7-9 and TRBJ1-4; D is unclear. This CDR3 spans 12 amino acids. Per germline, CDR1 SEHNR and CDR2 FQNEAQ (reference sequence). V gave up 5 bases and J gave up 8 bases, with 9 bases separating them.

V gene TRBV5-1 combines with J gene TRBJ2-7; TRBD1 aligns across 9 bases. The CDR3 contains 17 residues. Germline values: CDR1 SGHRS, CDR2 YFSETQ. Unmatched junction bases numbered 12, after V lost 2 bases and J lost 3 bases. CDR3 loop: CASSFGTGWRQDYEQYF. The CDR3 nucleotides read TGCGCCAGCAGCTTCGGGACAGGGTGGAGGCAAGACTACGAGCAGTACTTC.

The table lists this clone with a count of one. V is TRBV19 and J is TRBJ2-3; 10 bases line up with TRBD2. V lost 6 bases and J lost 2; bases outside the gene matches: 5. The CDR3 length is 15 residues. The germline V gene encodes CDR1 LNHDA and CDR2 SQIVND (reference sequence). The chain's CDR3 is CASRRGLADTDTQYF. The CDR3 DNA reads TGTGCCAGTAGACGCGGACTAGCGGACACAGATACGCAGTATTTT. Drawing the rest from reference TRBV19 and TRBJ2-3, the complete variable domain is DGGITQSPKYLFRKEGQNVTLSCEQNLNHDAMYWYRQDPGQGLRLIYYSQIVNDFQKGDIAEGYSVSREKKESFPLTVTSAQKNPTAFYLCASRRGLADTDTQYFGPGTRLTVL.